The sequence of this TCR beta chain was determined in a study of tumor-infiltrating lymphocytes in localized non-small cell lung cancer. Turning to the study itself: Patients included smokers and never-smokers with various histologies, some sampled after neoadjuvant chemotherapy.

A word on this clone: The target antigen is unknown.

The protocol was immunoSEQ multiplex PCR, while the TCRdb copy is restricted to in-frame clones and leaves out a portion. The sample shows some 8,000 clones, 77% of them seen only once. Findings of the study overall: Different pieces of the same tissue were used for each assay. TCRbeta sequencing showed higher T cell infiltration in tumors than uninvolved lung. IM1 and IM2 tumors showed no difference in T-cell fraction.

This CDR3 region has 14 residues. Germline CDR1 SGHTA, CDR2 FQGNSA. The V gene lost 11 bases and the J gene lost 4 bases, with 20 bases spanning the gap. Sequenced material: lung tumor tissue. The sequence came from a human donor with non-small cell lung cancer. The chain links TRBV7-2 to TRBJ1-1, with D possibly matching TRBD1 (6 bases). The CDR3 loop reads CASLPPGGATEAFF. The DNA of the CDR3 is TGTGCCTCACTCCCTCCGGGGGGCGCCACTGAAGCTTTCTTT. Using reference TRBV7-2 and TRBJ1-1 for the parts outside the CDR3, the full variable domain is GAGVSQSPSNKVTEKGKDVELRCDPISGHTALYWYRQSLGQGLEFLIYFQGNSAPDKSGLPSDRFSAERTGGSVSTLTIQRTQQEDSAVYLCASLPPGGATEAFFGQGTRLTVV.